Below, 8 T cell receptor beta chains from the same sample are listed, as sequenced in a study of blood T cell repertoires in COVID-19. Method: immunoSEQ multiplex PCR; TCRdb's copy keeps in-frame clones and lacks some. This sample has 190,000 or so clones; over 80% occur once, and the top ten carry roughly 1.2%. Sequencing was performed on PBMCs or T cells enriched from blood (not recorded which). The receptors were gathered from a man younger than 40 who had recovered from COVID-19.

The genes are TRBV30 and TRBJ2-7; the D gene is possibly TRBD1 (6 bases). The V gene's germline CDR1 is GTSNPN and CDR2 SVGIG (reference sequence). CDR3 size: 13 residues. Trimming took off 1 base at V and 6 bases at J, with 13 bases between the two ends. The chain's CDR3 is CAWSEQGGSEQYF. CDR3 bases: TGTGCCTGGAGTGAACAGGGCGGGTCCGAGCAGTACTTC.

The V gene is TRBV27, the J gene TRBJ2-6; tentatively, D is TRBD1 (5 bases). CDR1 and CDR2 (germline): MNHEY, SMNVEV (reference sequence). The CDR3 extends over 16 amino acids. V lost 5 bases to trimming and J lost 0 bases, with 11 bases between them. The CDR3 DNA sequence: TGTGCCAGCAGTGCGGCAACAGGCTCTGGGGCCAACGTCCTGACTTTC. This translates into CASSAATGSGANVLTF.

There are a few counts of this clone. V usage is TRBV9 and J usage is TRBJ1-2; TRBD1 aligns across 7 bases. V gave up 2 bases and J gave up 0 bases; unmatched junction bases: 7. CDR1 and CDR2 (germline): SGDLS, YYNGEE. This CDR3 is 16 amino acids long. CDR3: CASSVAGQEANYGYTF. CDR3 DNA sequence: TGTGCCAGCAGCGTGGCCGGACAGGAAGCTAACTATGGCTACACCTTC.

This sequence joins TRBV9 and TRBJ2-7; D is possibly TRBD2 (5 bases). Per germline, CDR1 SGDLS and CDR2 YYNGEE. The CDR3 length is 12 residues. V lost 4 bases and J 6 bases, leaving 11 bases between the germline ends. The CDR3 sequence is CASSSQEGEQYF. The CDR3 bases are TGTGCCAGCAGCTCCCAAGAGGGCGAGCAGTACTTC.

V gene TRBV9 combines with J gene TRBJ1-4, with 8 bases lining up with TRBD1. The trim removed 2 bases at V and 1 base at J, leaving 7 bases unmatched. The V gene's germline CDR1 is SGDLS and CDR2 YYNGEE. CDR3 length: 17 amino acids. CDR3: CASSVGQGSLTNEKLFF. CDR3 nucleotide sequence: TGTGCCAGCAGCGTTGGACAGGGCTCGCTAACTAATGAAAAACTGTTTTTT.

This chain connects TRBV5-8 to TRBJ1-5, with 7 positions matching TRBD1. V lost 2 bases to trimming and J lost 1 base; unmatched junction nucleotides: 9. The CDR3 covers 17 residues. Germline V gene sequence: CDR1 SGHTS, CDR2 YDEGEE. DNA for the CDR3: TGTGCCAGCAGCTTTTATACAGGGGCAAGGAGCAATCAGCCCCAGCATTTT. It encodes CASSFYTGARSNQPQHF.

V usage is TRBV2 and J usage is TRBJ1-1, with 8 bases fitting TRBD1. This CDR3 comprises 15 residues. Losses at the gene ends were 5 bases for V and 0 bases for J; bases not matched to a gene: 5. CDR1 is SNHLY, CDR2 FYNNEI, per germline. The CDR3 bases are TGTGCCAGCAGTTACCGGACAGGGATGAACACTGAAGCTTTCTTT. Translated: CASSYRTGMNTEAFF.

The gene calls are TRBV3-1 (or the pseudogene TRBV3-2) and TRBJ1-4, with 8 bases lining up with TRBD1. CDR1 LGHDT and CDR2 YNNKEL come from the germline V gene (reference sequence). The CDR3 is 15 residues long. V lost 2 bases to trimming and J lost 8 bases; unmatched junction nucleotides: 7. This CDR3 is CASSQRTGRLEKLFF. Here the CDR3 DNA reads TGTGCCAGCAGCCAAAGGACAGGGCGACTAGAAAAACTGTTTTTT.